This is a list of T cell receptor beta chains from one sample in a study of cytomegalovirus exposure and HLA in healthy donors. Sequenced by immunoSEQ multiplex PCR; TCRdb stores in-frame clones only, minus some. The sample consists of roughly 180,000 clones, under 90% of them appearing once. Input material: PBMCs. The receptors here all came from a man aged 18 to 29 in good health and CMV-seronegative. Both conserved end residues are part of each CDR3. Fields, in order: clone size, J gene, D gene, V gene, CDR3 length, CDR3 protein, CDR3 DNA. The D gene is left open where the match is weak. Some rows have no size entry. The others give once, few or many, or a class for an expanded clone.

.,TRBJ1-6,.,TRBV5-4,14,CASRIDSLNSPLHF,TGTGCCAGCAGAATAGACAGTCTCAATTCACCCCTCCACTTT
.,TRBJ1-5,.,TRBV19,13,CASSQGSNQPQHF,TGTGCCAGTAGTCAGGGTAGCAATCAGCCCCAGCATTTT
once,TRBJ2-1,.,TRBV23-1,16,CASSHWYTSSYNEQFF,TGCGCCAGCAGTCATTGGTACACTAGCTCCTACAATGAGCAGTTCTTC
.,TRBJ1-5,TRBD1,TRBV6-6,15,CASSRSGTGNQPQHF,TGTGCCAGCAGCCGATCCGGGACAGGGAATCAGCCCCAGCATTTT
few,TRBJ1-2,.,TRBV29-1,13,CSGVIVGVNGYTF,TGCAGCGGAGTAATCGTCGGGGTAAATGGCTACACCTTC
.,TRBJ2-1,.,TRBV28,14,CASSPEASTRSQFF,TGTGCCAGCAGCCCCGAGGCTAGCACAAGGTCGCAGTTCTTC
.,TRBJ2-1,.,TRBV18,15,CASSPPGGPYNEQFF,TGTGCCAGCTCACCCCCAGGGGGGCCCTACAATGAGCAGTTCTTC
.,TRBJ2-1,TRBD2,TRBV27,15,CASSFGTSGISEQFF,TGTGCCAGCAGTTTCGGGACTAGCGGGATATCTGAGCAGTTCTTC
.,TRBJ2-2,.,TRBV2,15,CASSEWTPNTGELFF,TGTGCCAGCAGTGAATGGACTCCTAACACCGGGGAGCTGTTTTTT
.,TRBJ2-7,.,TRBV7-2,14,CASQRKGSSYEQYF,TGTGCCAGCCAAAGGAAAGGGAGCTCGTACGAGCAGTACTTC